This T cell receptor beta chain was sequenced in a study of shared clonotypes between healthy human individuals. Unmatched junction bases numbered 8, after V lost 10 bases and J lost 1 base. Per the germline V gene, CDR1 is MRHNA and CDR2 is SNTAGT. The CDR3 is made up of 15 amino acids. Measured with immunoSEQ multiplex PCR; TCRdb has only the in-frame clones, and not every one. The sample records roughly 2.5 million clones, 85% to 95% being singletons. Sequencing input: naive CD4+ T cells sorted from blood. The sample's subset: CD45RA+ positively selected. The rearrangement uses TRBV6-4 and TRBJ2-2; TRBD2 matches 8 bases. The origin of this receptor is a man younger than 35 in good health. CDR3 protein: CATRSGRGNTGELFF. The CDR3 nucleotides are TGTGCCACCCGAAGCGGGAGAGGGAACACCGGGGAGCTGTTTTTT.